This entry lists 8 T cell receptor beta chains sequenced from one sample in a study of beta chain features in type 1 diabetes (dated by TCRdb to the late 2010s). Their antigen targets remain unknown. Broad study findings and their caveats: In all four CD4+ subsets, TCRB CDR3 length was moderately but significantly shorter in type 1 diabetes patients.

Library method: the immunoSEQ multiplex PCR assay. The entire isolated RNA was reverse transcribed using the High Capacity cDNA Reverse Transcription Kit, and thus expressed TCRB transcripts were sequenced. TCRdb retrieved this table from immuneACCESS and kept in-frame rearrangements only. Not all clones are present; in checked studies, unresolved V genes account for under half, and no reason is known for the remainder. The sample yields 95,000 to 150,000 clones; approximately 15% were counted once. Roughly 2.5% of the sample belongs to the ten largest clones. Specimen: central memory CD4+ T cells from blood. These receptor sequences come from a man aged 18 to 30 with type 1 diabetes.

This clone was detected only a few times. The V call is TRBV25-1, the J call TRBJ2-7; 8 nucleotides align to TRBD1. Germline values: CDR1 MGHDK, CDR2 SYGVNS. The CDR3 has 16 amino acids. V lost 1 base, J lost 3 bases, and 8 bases stayed unmatched. DNA for the CDR3: TGTGCCAGCAGTGAATTGGGGGACAGGCTTTTCTACGAGCAGTACTTC. It translates to CASSELGDRLFYEQYF.

This clone turned up a few times. V usage is TRBV18 and J usage is TRBJ2-7, with 8 bases lining up with TRBD2. V lost 3 bases and J lost 5; bases outside the gene matches: 9. This CDR3 has 15 residues. Germline V lookup: CDR1 KGHSH, CDR2 LQKENI. CDR3 nucleotides: TGTGCCAGCTCACCGGGGATAGCGGGACATGACGAGCAGTACTTC. It encodes CASSPGIAGHDEQYF. The whole variable domain, remainder taken from reference TRBV18 and TRBJ2-7, is NAGVMQNPRHLVRRRGQEARLRCSPMKGHSHVYWYRQLPEEGLKFMVYLQKENIIDESGMPKERFSAEFPKEGPSILRIQQVVRGDSAAYFCASSPGIAGHDEQYFGPGTRLTVT.

This clone was counted between two and nine times. This chain connects TRBV7-2 to TRBJ1-1, with TRBD1 identical over 10 bases. Looked up from germline, CDR1 is SGHTA and CDR2 is FQGNSA. CDR3 length equals 18 residues. V dropped 6 bases and J dropped 1; count of bases not matched to a gene: 14. The CDR3 sequence: CASRKTEGQGWWNTEAFF. CDR3 coding DNA: TGTGCCAGCAGGAAGACCGAGGGACAGGGGTGGTGGAACACTGAAGCTTTCTTT.

V and J are TRBV29-1 and TRBJ2-3; 9 nucleotides line up with TRBD2. This CDR3 has 16 residues. The V gene's germline CDR1 is SQVTM and CDR2 ANQGSEA. The trim removed 6 bases at V and 3 bases at J, leaving 13 bases unmatched. The CDR3 DNA follows: TGCAGCGTCAGGACCAGCGGGGGGTTCCTTACAGATACGCAGTATTTT. This sequence encodes CSVRTSGGFLTDTQYF.

This clone was seen only a few times. The chain has TRBV9 and TRBJ2-5; 16 bases are shared with TRBD2. The CDR3 consists of 17 residues. Trimming cost V 3 bases and J 1 base; bases outside gene matches: 3. The germline V gene encodes CDR1 SGDLS and CDR2 YYNGEE. The DNA for the CDR3 is TGTGCCAGCAGCGCCGGGACTAGCGGGGGGGTCCAAGAGACCCAGTACTTC. This encodes CASSAGTSGGVQETQYF.

As to this clone: This same CDR3 is encoded by further DNA sequences in the sample. The chain carries TRBV2 and TRBJ2-3; the match to TRBD2 covers 7 bases. The V gene's germline CDR1 is SNHLY and CDR2 FYNNEI. V lost 9 bases and J lost 0; bases outside the gene matches: 9. This CDR3 region has 15 residues. CDR3 in DNA: TGTGCCAGTAGCAGGGACTACCAAAGCACAGATACGCAGTATTTT. The encoded protein is CASSRDYQSTDTQYF.

V is TRBV5-1 and J is TRBJ2-5; no definite D call. The length of the CDR3 is 15 residues. V was shortened by 7 bases and J by 3 bases, with 19 bases between the two germline ends. Germline CDR1 reads SGHRS; CDR2 reads YFSETQ. CDR3 sequence reads: CASSTNPTDEETQYF. The DNA for the CDR3 is TGCGCCAGCTCGACCAATCCCACAGATGAAGAGACCCAGTACTTC.

This clone has only a few counts. This chain connects TRBV6-6 to TRBJ1-1; D is ambiguous. This CDR3 is built from 13 residues. Germline V CDR1 and CDR2: MNHNY, SVGAGI (reference sequence). V lost 5 bases, J lost 1 base, and 8 bases lay in between. The CDR3 loop is CASSQSANTEAFF. CDR3 DNA: TGTGCCAGCAGTCAATCAGCGAACACTGAAGCTTTCTTT.